This T cell receptor beta chain was observed in a study of identical twins. For this clonotype: What it binds is not known.

The germline V gene has CDR1 LGHNA and CDR2 YSLEER. The CDR3 is 16 amino acids. V was clipped by 2 bases and J by 5 bases, with 17 bases between them. Notes on the study in general: Abundant cord blood beta clonotypes carried fewer insertions; memory repertoires showed none. Researchers reported weaker excess twin sharing in beta out-of-frame sequences.

Each cDNA held unique molecular identifiers, and template switching gave it a universal primer site. Each CDR3 protein is one row after TCRdb ran MiXCR on the 5' RACE reads. Here the sample spans some 250,000 distinct CDR3 sequences, over 9.5% being singletons. The same specimen was also included in a second study, on yellow fever vaccine responses in identical twins.

The sequencing input was memory (CD45RO+) T cells sorted from blood. The gene calls are TRBV4-3 and TRBJ2-3; the D is unclear. The receptor was isolated from a woman aged 18-29 years in good health. The CDR3 nucleotides read TGCGCCAGCAGCCAAAACCTGGCGGCTGGCGTAGATACGCAGTATTTT. This translates into CASSQNLAAGVDTQYF.